The clone carrying this T cell receptor (beta chain) was counted many times. Only in-frame clones appear in the TCRdb table, and some are missing; sequencing was by immunoSEQ multiplex PCR. Of approximately 90,000 clones detected, 85% appear once; the ten largest clones hold roughly 8.8%. This CDR3 contains 13 residues. V dropped 1 base and J dropped 8 bases, with 11 bases sitting between them. CDR1 and CDR2 from the germline V gene are SGHNT and YENEEA. This sample stems from a study of radiation and T cells in renal cell carcinoma. As to time point: blood 4 weeks post-SBRT, at nephrectomy. Treatment reported: 15 Gy SBRT to primary tumor, nephrectomy 4 weeks later.

The material was blood, obtained from a patient whose treatment included radiotherapy and nephrectomy. The TCR originated in a middle-aged man with renal cell carcinoma. The chain has TRBV11-3 and TRBJ1-1; unclear D gene. DNA for the CDR3: TGTGCCAGCAGCTTAGGAGGAGAACCCGAAGCTTTCTTT. It specifies CASSLGGEPEAFF.